Included here is one T cell receptor (beta chain) sequence, with context. The antigen remains unidentified. This entry belongs to a study of blood T cells in healthy people across ages. Per-sample PBMC isolation yielded at least 7 million cells. A second PCR, run for about 6 to 12 cycles, used a sample-barcoded 5' primer plus a J-beta primer mix. Each of the cDNA molecules was tagged by a template-switch adaptor with 12 random nucleotides. TCRdb analysed the 5' RACE reads with MiXCR anew, one entry per CDR3 protein. The sample consists of about 670,000 distinct CDR3 sequences, 40% to 45% of them appearing once. General study points: Leaving the PBMCs unsorted stopped any conclusive comparison of naive versus antigen-experienced cells. Naive CD4+ cells and diversity were both higher in long-lived donors than in aged donors.

This CDR3 is built from 14 residues. In germline, CDR1 is MNHEY, CDR2 SVGEGT. Unmatched junction bases numbered 7, after V lost 6 bases and J lost 6 bases. Material: blood. The sequence was obtained from a man older than 75 in good health. V is TRBV6-2 or TRBV6-3 and J is TRBJ2-7; 11 bases are a match to TRBD2. The CDR3: CASRRTGTSGEQYF. The CDR3 DNA is TGTGCCAGCAGGCGTACCGGGACTAGCGGCGAGCAGTACTTC.